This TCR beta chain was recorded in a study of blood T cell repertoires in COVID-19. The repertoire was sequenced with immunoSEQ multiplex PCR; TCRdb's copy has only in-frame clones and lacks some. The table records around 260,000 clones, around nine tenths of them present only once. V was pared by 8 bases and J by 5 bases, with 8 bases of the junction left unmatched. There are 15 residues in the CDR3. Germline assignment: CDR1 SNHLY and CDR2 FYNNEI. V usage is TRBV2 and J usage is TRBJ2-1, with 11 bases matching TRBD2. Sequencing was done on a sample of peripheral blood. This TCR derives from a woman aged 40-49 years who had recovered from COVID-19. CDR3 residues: CASRPTSGSNNEQFF. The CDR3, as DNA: TGTGCCAGCCGCCCAACTAGCGGGAGCAACAATGAGCAGTTCTTC.